The 15 T cell receptor beta chains presented below share a single source sample, sequenced in a study of blood T cell repertoires in COVID-19. The protocol was immunoSEQ multiplex PCR, while the TCRdb copy is restricted to in-frame clones and leaves out a portion. The profile shows 200,000 to 250,000 clones, nearly 90% of them singletons. Sequencing was performed on peripheral blood. The receptor source for this set is a woman aged 18-29 years who had recovered from COVID-19.

The chain employs TRBV4-2 and TRBJ2-3, with D possibly matching TRBD2 (5 bases). CDR1 and CDR2 from the germline V gene are LGHNA and YNFKEQ. This CDR3 comprises 15 residues. Trimming removed 0 bases at V and 5 bases at J, with 12 bases between. This CDR3 reads CASSQDPLARDTQYF. CDR3 coding DNA: TGTGCCAGCAGCCAAGATCCCCTAGCTAGAGATACGCAGTATTTT.

V and J are TRBV7-2 and TRBJ2-5, with a possible D match to TRBD1 (7 bases). V was pared by 2 bases and J by 5 bases, with 12 bases between. The CDR3 totals 14 residues. The germline V gene has CDR1 SGHTA and CDR2 FQGNSA. The CDR3 DNA reads TGTGCCAGCAGCTTACGGGCAGGGGGGGAGACCCAGTACTTC. Protein: CASSLRAGGETQYF.

The chain combines TRBV7-9 with TRBJ2-5, with D tentatively TRBD1 (6 bases). Trimming pared 6 bases from V and 4 bases from J, leaving 18 bases between. The CDR3 sequence is 15 residues long. Germline V gene sequence: CDR1 SEHNR, CDR2 FQNEAQ (reference sequence). CDR3: CASRMGAGQGETQYF. For the CDR3, the DNA is TGTGCCAGCAGAATGGGGGCGGGCCAGGGAGAGACCCAGTACTTC.

This chain joins TRBV6-5 and TRBJ1-3, with 9 bases lining up with TRBD1. The CDR3 covers 15 residues. Looked up from germline, CDR1 is MNHEY and CDR2 is SVGAGI. Germline trimming cut 6 bases from V and 3 bases from J; bases unmatched to any gene: 6. The DNA of the CDR3 is TGTGCCAGCAGATCGGGACAGGGCTTTGGAAACACCATATATTTT. It translates to CASRSGQGFGNTIYF.

J is TRBJ2-6 and V is TRBV9; D not resolved. The CDR3 totals 16 residues. Per the germline V gene, CDR1 is SGDLS and CDR2 is YYNGEE. V gave up 1 base and J gave up 4 bases, with 12 bases separating them. The CDR3 sequence is CASSVSAAAGANVLTF. CDR3 sequence (DNA): TGTGCCAGCAGCGTATCCGCGGCAGCAGGGGCCAACGTCCTGACTTTC.

The sample holds one count of this clone. The chain is built from TRBV5-1 and TRBJ2-5; 11 bases are a match to TRBD2. Per the germline V gene, CDR1 is SGHRS and CDR2 is YFSETQ. V shed 4 bases and J 1 base; nucleotides not matched to a gene: 6. This CDR3 is built from 16 residues. CDR3 amino acids: CASSVTSGSSQETQYF. The CDR3 DNA is TGCGCCAGCAGCGTCACTAGCGGGAGCAGCCAAGAGACCCAGTACTTC.

In DNA form, the CDR3 reads TGTGCCACCAGCACGGGTAAGGAGACCCAGTACTTC. This sequence encodes CATSTGKETQYF. V is TRBV15 and J is TRBJ2-5, with D hard to call. CDR1 and CDR2 from the germline V gene are LNHNV and YYDKDF (reference sequence). The CDR3 is 12 residues long. V was pared by 4 bases and J by 5 bases, with 8 bases between.

The rearrangement links TRBV25-1 to TRBJ2-1; 12 nucleotides match TRBD2. The CDR3 has 17 amino acids. Germline lookup yields CDR1 MGHDK and CDR2 SYGVNS. After removal of 3 bases from V and 7 bases from J, the junction contained 10 bases not matched to a gene. The CDR3 bases are TGTGCCAGCAGTGATGAAGACCTAGCGGGAGGGCCGAATGAGCAGTTCTTC. Amino acids: CASSDEDLAGGPNEQFF.

V usage is TRBV6-2 or TRBV6-3 and J usage is TRBJ2-7, with D perhaps matching TRBD1 (5 bases). Trimming left V 6 bases short and J 3 bases short, with 15 bases between. There are 14 residues in the CDR3. Germline V gene data show CDR1 as MNHEY and CDR2 as SVGEGT. CDR3 region: CASSLRPQGYEQYF. CDR3 nucleotide sequence: TGTGCCAGCAGCCTCAGACCCCAGGGCTACGAGCAGTACTTC.

The chain carries TRBV7-2 and TRBJ1-2; 10 bases fit TRBD1. This CDR3 region has 15 residues. Trimming cost V 5 bases and J 4 bases; bases outside gene matches: 7. CDR1 is SGHTA, CDR2 FQGNSA, per germline. The CDR3 DNA sequence: TGTGCCAGCAGCCACGGGACAGGGGTGGGCTATGGCTACACCTTC. It yields the protein CASSHGTGVGYGYTF. The full variable domain, in which reference TRBV7-2 and TRBJ1-2 provide the parts outside the CDR3, is GAGVSQSPSNKVTEKGKDVELRCDPISGHTALYWYRQSLGQGLEFLIYFQGNSAPDKSGLPSDRFSAERTGGSVSTLTIQRTQQEDSAVYLCASSHGTGVGYGYTFGSGTRLTVV.

This rearrangement joins TRBV18 to TRBJ2-7; 9 nucleotides match TRBD1. Germline CDR1 KGHSH, CDR2 LQKENI. This CDR3 region has 19 residues. With 2 bases clipped from V and 3 bases from J, the junction kept 17 bases outside the gene matches. DNA of the CDR3: TGTGCCAGCTCACCAGCCAGCGTCTTGTGGGACAGGGACGACTACGAGCAGTACTTC. Protein: CASSPASVLWDRDDYEQYF.

This chain joins TRBV4-1 and TRBJ2-6; the D gene is possibly TRBD1 (6 bases). The V end lost 0 bases, the J end lost 1 base, and 10 bases lay between the germline ends. This CDR3 spans 17 amino acids. CDR1 and CDR2 (germline): MGHRA, YSYEKL. This CDR3 is CASSQDPGVSGANVLTF. The CDR3 DNA reads TGCGCCAGCAGCCAAGATCCAGGGGTATCTGGGGCCAACGTCCTGACTTTC.

The V gene is TRBV30, the J gene TRBJ1-3; weak D call: TRBD1 (5 bases). The CDR3 sequence is 15 residues long. Germline lookup yields CDR1 GTSNPN and CDR2 SVGIG (reference sequence). Trimming took off 0 bases at V and 3 bases at J, with 12 bases between the two ends. The CDR3 here is CAWSVLGGSGNTIYF. The CDR3 DNA sequence: TGTGCCTGGAGTGTACTGGGGGGTAGTGGAAACACCATATATTTT.

V gene TRBV5-5 combines with J gene TRBJ2-1, with 12 bases fitting TRBD2. The CDR3 loop spans 16 amino acids. Germline trimming cut 0 bases from V and 4 bases from J; bases unmatched to any gene: 2. Germline V gene sequence: CDR1 SGHKS, CDR2 YYEKEE (reference sequence). CDR3: CASSLAGTSGYNEQFF. The DNA for the CDR3 is TGTGCCAGCAGCTTGGCCGGGACTAGCGGGTACAATGAGCAGTTCTTC.

The sample holds one count of this clone. V is TRBV6-2 or TRBV6-3 and J is TRBJ2-7, with TRBD2 identical over 13 bases. CDR1 and CDR2 from the germline V gene are MNHEY and SVGEGT. J was trimmed by 2 bases and V by 2 bases; bases with no gene match: 3. The CDR3 extends over 16 amino acids. This CDR3 reads CASSYGLAGAPYEQYF. CDR3 DNA sequence: TGTGCCAGCAGTTACGGACTAGCGGGAGCCCCCTACGAGCAGTACTTC.